The rows below give T cell receptor beta chains drawn from one sample of a study of human T cells and chemical hapten exposure. One entry per CDR3 protein, called by TCRdb with MiXCR from the RACE reads. The repertoire includes 100,000 or so distinct CDR3 sequences, 8% to 13% of them detected once, and less than 2.5% sits in the top ten. This specimen was whole blood, taken in connection with sensitization to the hapten diphenylcyclopropenone (DPC). These receptors originate from a man between 40 and 49 years old with alopecia areata. Some clones in this sample may be carry-over from other donors' samples. Both conserved end residues are trimmed from each CDR3. Each record gives: V gene, CDR3 protein.

v_gene: TRBV9; CDR3aa: ASSVSTGSSYNEQF
v_gene: TRBV6-2/TRBV6-3; CDR3aa: ASSYQEDYEQY
v_gene: TRBV5-4; CDR3aa: ASSPYGTASTDTQY
v_gene: TRBV10-3; CDR3aa: AISPLGLAGGPPGSNEQF
v_gene: TRBV28; CDR3aa: ASSSGSAGRSQETQY
v_gene: TRBV19; CDR3aa: ASSRRGTSGMKYNEQF
v_gene: TRBV7-9; CDR3aa: ASSFWGNTIY
v_gene: TRBV5-1; CDR3aa: ASSASGSSYQETQY
v_gene: TRBV24-1; CDR3aa: ATSAPTGGNQPQH
v_gene: TRBV4-2; CDR3aa: ASSQDRQNIQY
v_gene: TRBV6-6; CDR3aa: ASSQLVVAGPPDTQY
v_gene: TRBV30; CDR3aa: AWSDGGSSSGELF
v_gene: TRBV7-2; CDR3aa: ASSLTRYEQY
v_gene: TRBV6-1; CDR3aa: ASSEYGYT
v_gene: TRBV7-9; CDR3aa: ASSPRWRPLASGYTDTQY
v_gene: TRBV20-1; CDR3aa: SARGQANYGYT
v_gene: TRBV7-2; CDR3aa: ASSLSSGSKTDTQY
v_gene: TRBV6-2/TRBV6-3; CDR3aa: ASSSLTPLGNQPQH
v_gene: TRBV28; CDR3aa: ATSGSRSYNEQF
v_gene: TRBV6-1; CDR3aa: ASSATGDYEQY
v_gene: TRBV6-6; CDR3aa: ASSLLADEQY
v_gene: TRBV6-5; CDR3aa: ASSYQGETYEQY
v_gene: TRBV7-2; CDR3aa: ASRGGTPNTGELF
v_gene: TRBV7-2; CDR3aa: ASSLKAEGYYGYT
v_gene: TRBV6-1; CDR3aa: ASSDVDPRRRSGNTIY
v_gene: TRBV2; CDR3aa: ASSEMVDVKAF
v_gene: TRBV29-1; CDR3aa: SAEGRDSNPTGELF
v_gene: TRBV29-1; CDR3aa: SVGSRFTDTQY
v_gene: TRBV20-1; CDR3aa: SARDHLFDTEAF
v_gene: TRBV18; CDR3aa: ASSPLRDSTYEQY
v_gene: TRBV5-1; CDR3aa: ASSLASEPYEQY
v_gene: TRBV6-2/TRBV6-3; CDR3aa: ASSGRKTPYNEQF
v_gene: TRBV27; CDR3aa: ASSLASGTDTQY
v_gene: TRBV7-2; CDR3aa: ASSPGTSGSSRSYEQY
v_gene: TRBV5-1; CDR3aa: ASSKGDRDSTDTQY
v_gene: TRBV19; CDR3aa: ASSGGQGRNYEQY
v_gene: TRBV7-6; CDR3aa: ASSSRQGQSSYNEQF
v_gene: TRBV29-1; CDR3aa: SVVWEGSYNEQF
v_gene: TRBV7-9; CDR3aa: ASSSKTSPNTDTQY
v_gene: TRBV24-1; CDR3aa: ATSGWTGGTSGRSTDTQY
v_gene: TRBV2; CDR3aa: ASIGGAGTDTQY
v_gene: TRBV5-1; CDR3aa: ASSVHGQGTEAF
v_gene: TRBV10-3; CDR3aa: ASTGGPVDTQY
v_gene: TRBV6-5; CDR3aa: ASSLRQGGYGYT
v_gene: TRBV5-6; CDR3aa: ASSGGYQETQY
v_gene: TRBV12-3/TRBV12-4; CDR3aa: ASSLGPTGGAETQY
v_gene: TRBV11-2; CDR3aa: ASSTWTGESNTEAF